The 16 T cell receptor beta chains in this list originate from one sample, sequenced in a study of T-cell memory formation after mild COVID-19. A single record per CDR3 protein comes from TCRdb applying MiXCR to the 5' RACE reads. The sample includes roughly 51,000 distinct CDR3 sequences, 5.5% to 7.5% of them seen just once. Sequenced sample: PBMCs or a T cell subset sorted from them (not recorded which). The source is a man between 18 and 35 years old who had mild COVID-19 (a few samples of this study predate the infection). Cell type and time point are not known.

This rearrangement joins TRBV13 to TRBJ2-2, with 7 bases identical to TRBD2. Germline V gene lookup returns CDR1 PRHDT and CDR2 FYEKMQ (reference sequence). The CDR3 consists of 14 residues. V trimming: 6 bases; J trimming: 3 bases; junction bases outside the gene matches: 4. The CDR3 sequence is CASRSRGDTGELFF. The CDR3 region has the DNA TGTGCCAGCAGATCCCGGGGGGACACCGGGGAGCTGTTTTTT.

In this sample, this clonotype turned up a few times. This sequence joins TRBV6-5 and TRBJ2-3, with 7 bases that match TRBD1. V lost 6 bases, J lost 2 bases, and 8 bases stayed unmatched. The CDR3 spans 15 residues. CDR1 is MNHEY and CDR2 is SVGAGI in the germline V gene. The CDR3: CASRLTGFFTDTQYF. The CDR3 DNA is TGTGCCAGCAGGTTGACAGGGTTTTTCACAGATACGCAGTATTTT.

In DNA form, the CDR3 reads TGCAGTGCTAGGCGGGGGTCAGGGGGCCCCGCCACAGATACGCAGTATTTT. Protein: CSARRGSGGPATDTQYF. The chain has TRBV20-1 and TRBJ2-3; tentatively, D is TRBD1 (8 bases). Trimming cost V 3 bases and J 2 bases, with 21 bases left between them. CDR3 length: 17 residues. Germline V gene data show CDR1 as DFQATT and CDR2 as SNEGSKA (reference sequence).

This clonotype was seen a handful of times. The chain joins TRBV7-2 to TRBJ1-1; 9 bases map to TRBD1. The CDR3 spans 13 residues. Trimming at V came to 3 bases and at J to 10 bases, leaving 6 bases not matched to a gene. The germline V gene has CDR1 SGHTA and CDR2 FQGNSA. The CDR3 is CASSFVTGGSAFF. The CDR3 region has the DNA TGTGCCAGCAGCTTCGTGACAGGGGGTTCAGCTTTCTTT.

This clonotype came up a few times. The J gene is TRBJ2-5, the V gene TRBV4-1; no clear D. With 1 base removed from V and 1 base from J, the gap between germline ends came to 7 bases. The CDR3 contains 14 residues. In germline, CDR1 is MGHRA, CDR2 YSYEKL. The CDR3 here is CASSQGLIQETQYF. The CDR3 bases are TGCGCCAGCAGCCAAGGACTGATCCAAGAGACCCAGTACTTC.

This clonotype was observed a handful of times. The chain has TRBV7-2 and TRBJ2-1, with TRBD2 identical over 8 bases. With 5 bases clipped from V and 12 bases from J, the junction kept 12 bases outside the gene matches. In germline, CDR1 is SGHTA, CDR2 FQGNSA. The CDR3 loop spans 14 amino acids. CDR3 protein: CASSRTSSEVRQFF. Here the CDR3 DNA reads TGTGCCAGCAGCCGGACTAGCTCCGAGGTGCGGCAGTTCTTC.

This clonotype showed up many times. A read error may produce the germline difference seen at one junction end. This chain connects TRBV5-1 to TRBJ2-3; D not certain. Germline V gene lookup returns CDR1 SGHRS and CDR2 YFSETQ. This CDR3 has 11 residues. CDR3 protein: CASSFLDTQYF. The CDR3 nucleotides are TGCGCCAGCAGCTTTTTAGATACGCAGTACTTT. Looking up the rest from reference TRBV5-1 and TRBJ2-3 gives the full variable domain: KAGVTQTPRYLIKTRGQQVTLSCSPISGHRSVSWYQQTPGQGLQFLFEYFSETQRNKGNFPGRFSGRQFSNSRSEMNVSTLELGDSALYLCASSFLDTQYFGPGTRLTVL.

In its sample, this clonotype was seen a few times. The chain carries TRBV28 and TRBJ2-1, with D possibly matching TRBD1 (5 bases). V lost 5 bases and J lost 7, with 9 bases in between. Germline lookup yields CDR1 MDHEN and CDR2 SYDVKM. The CDR3 has 12 residues. This chain's CDR3 is CASSLQVNEQFF. The CDR3 DNA reads TGTGCCAGCAGTCTACAGGTGAATGAGCAGTTCTTC.

This clonotype was seen only a few times. The chain couples TRBV5-4 to TRBJ2-1; 9 nucleotides line up with TRBD2. CDR1 is SGHNT and CDR2 is YYREEE in the germline V gene (reference sequence). This CDR3 has 15 amino acids. Losses at the gene ends were 0 bases for V and 8 bases for J; bases not matched to a gene: 6. CDR3 loop: CASSLGGGAGDEQFF. The CDR3 DNA reads as TGTGCCAGCAGCTTGGGCGGGGGGGCCGGAGATGAGCAGTTCTTC.

This chain joins TRBV7-2 and TRBJ2-1, with 12 bases that match TRBD2. The CDR3 is 16 residues long. Germline V lookup: CDR1 SGHTA, CDR2 FQGNSA. With V trimmed by 0 bases and J by 6 bases, 3 bases remained unmatched. CDR3 loop: CASSLAGLAGRNEQFF. DNA of the CDR3: TGTGCCAGCAGCTTAGCGGGACTAGCGGGCCGCAATGAGCAGTTCTTC.

J is TRBJ2-4 and V is TRBV12-3 or TRBV12-4, with D possibly being TRBD1 or TRBD2 (5 bases each). V was trimmed by 3 bases and J by 0 bases, leaving 15 bases between them. The CDR3 covers 17 residues. The chain's CDR3 is CASSFSPGAEAKNIQYF. The DNA for the CDR3 is TGTGCCAGCAGTTTCAGCCCCGGGGCCGAAGCCAAAAACATTCAGTACTTC.

V and J are TRBV7-2 and TRBJ2-5; 8 bases align to TRBD2. This CDR3 contains 14 residues. Germline V CDR1 and CDR2: SGHTA, FQGNSA. With 7 bases clipped from V and 5 bases from J, the junction kept 9 bases outside the gene matches. CDR3 sequence reads: CASTSFGGAETQYF. The CDR3 DNA reads as TGTGCCAGCACCTCGTTCGGGGGGGCTGAGACCCAGTACTTC.

The chain combines TRBV12-3 or TRBV12-4 with TRBJ2-1; TRBD1 or TRBD2 may be the D gene (5 bases each). V lost 5 bases and J lost 8, with 13 bases in between. This CDR3 has 13 residues. CDR3 region: CASSLPGGDEQFF. The CDR3 DNA reads as TGTGCCAGCAGTCTTCCTGGGGGAGATGAGCAGTTCTTC.

Ten or more counts support this clonotype. The chain combines TRBV5-1 with TRBJ2-1, with unresolved D. The CDR3 has 15 amino acids. Germline lookup yields CDR1 SGHRS and CDR2 YFSETQ. The V end was cut by 2 bases, the J end by 6 bases, with 15 bases between. The CDR3 nucleotides read TGCGCCAGCAGCTTTTCCAGCTTCCCTCGCAATGAGCAGTTCTTC. It specifies CASSFSSFPRNEQFF.

The table lists this clonotype with a few counts. The genes are TRBV5-5 and TRBJ1-6; 7 bases are shared with TRBD1. The CDR3 has 17 amino acids. From germline, CDR1 is SGHKS and CDR2 YYEKEE (reference sequence). The trim removed 0 bases at V and 14 bases at J, leaving 17 bases unmatched. The CDR3 sequence is CASSLGKLRQGILTLHF. In nucleotides, the CDR3 is TGTGCCAGCAGCTTGGGGAAGCTACGACAGGGAATCTTGACCCTCCACTTT. Looking up the rest from reference TRBV5-5 and TRBJ1-6 gives the full variable domain: DAGVTQSPTHLIKTRGQQVTLRCSPISGHKSVSWYQQVLGQGPQFIFQYYEKEERGRGNFPDRFSARQFPNYSSELNVNALLLGDSALYLCASSLGKLRQGILTLHFGNGTRLTVT.

The chain carries TRBV25-1 and TRBJ1-4; D unresolved. The germline V gene has CDR1 MGHDK and CDR2 SYGVNS. The CDR3 loop spans 12 amino acids. Trimming took off 8 bases at V and 1 base at J, with 5 bases between the two ends. The CDR3 DNA sequence: TGTGCCAGCGGAGGAACTAATGAAAAACTGTTTTTT. Residues: CASGGTNEKLFF. The full variable domain, with the rest looked up from reference TRBV25-1 and TRBJ1-4, is EADIYQTPRYLVIGTGKKITLECSQTMGHDKMYWYQQDPGMELHLIHYSYGVNSTEKGDLSSESTVSRIRTEHFPLTLESARPSHTSQYLCASGGTNEKLFFGSGTQLSVL.